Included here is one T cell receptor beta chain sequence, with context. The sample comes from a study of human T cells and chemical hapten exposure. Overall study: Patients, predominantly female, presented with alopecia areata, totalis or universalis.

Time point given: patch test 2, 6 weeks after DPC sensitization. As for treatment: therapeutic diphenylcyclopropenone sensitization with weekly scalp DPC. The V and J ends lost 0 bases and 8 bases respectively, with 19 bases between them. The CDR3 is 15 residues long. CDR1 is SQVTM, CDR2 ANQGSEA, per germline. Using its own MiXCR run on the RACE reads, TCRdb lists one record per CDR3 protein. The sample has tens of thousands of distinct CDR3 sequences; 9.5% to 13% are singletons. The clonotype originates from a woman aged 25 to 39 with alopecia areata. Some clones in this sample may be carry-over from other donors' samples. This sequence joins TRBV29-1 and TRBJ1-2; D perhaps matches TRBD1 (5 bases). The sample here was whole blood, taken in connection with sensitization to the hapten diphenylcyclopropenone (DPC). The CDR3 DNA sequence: TGCAGCGTTGAAGATCCCGGGACCCTGAAAGGAGGCTACACCTTC. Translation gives CSVEDPGTLKGGYTF.